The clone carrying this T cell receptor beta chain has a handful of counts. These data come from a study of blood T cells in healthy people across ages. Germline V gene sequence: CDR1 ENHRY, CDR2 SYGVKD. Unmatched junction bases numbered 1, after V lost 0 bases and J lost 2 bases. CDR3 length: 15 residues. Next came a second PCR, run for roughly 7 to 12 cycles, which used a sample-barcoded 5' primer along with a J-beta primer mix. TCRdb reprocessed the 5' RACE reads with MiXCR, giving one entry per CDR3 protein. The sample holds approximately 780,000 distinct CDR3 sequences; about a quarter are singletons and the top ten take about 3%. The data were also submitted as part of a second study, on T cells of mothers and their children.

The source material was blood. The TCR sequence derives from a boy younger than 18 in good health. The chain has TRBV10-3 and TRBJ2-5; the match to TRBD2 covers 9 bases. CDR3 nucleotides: TGTGCCATCAGTGAGTCAACTAGCGGGCAAGAGACCCAGTACTTC. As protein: CAISESTSGQETQYF.